The next 20 T cell receptor beta chains were all read from a single sample in a study of T-cell reconstitution after alpha-beta-depleted transplantation in children. TCRbeta library preparation incorporated unique molecular identifiers. TCRdb redid the calling of the PCR reads with MiXCR, one entry per CDR3 protein. The sample lists nearly 400,000 distinct CDR3 sequences, about 20% occurring once. The source material was PBMCs from the stem cell graft donor, sampled from the stem cell graft. The receptors come from a human donor who donated a stem cell graft to a child with acute myeloid leukemia.

The chain uses TRBV27 and TRBJ2-5; tentative D call: TRBD2 (5 bases). Germline CDR1 is MNHEY and CDR2 is SMNVEV (reference sequence). The CDR3 contains 10 residues. The V and J ends lost 11 bases and 10 bases respectively, with 14 bases between them. The CDR3 spells CAGVHRDQYF. The CDR3, as DNA: TGTGCCGGGGTCCACCGGGACCAGTACTTC.

The table lists this clonotype with a few counts. The chain couples TRBV7-9 to TRBJ2-7; the D gene is possibly TRBD1 (6 bases). V was clipped by 1 base and J by 2 bases, with 12 bases between them. CDR3 size: 15 residues. The V gene's germline CDR1 is SEHNR and CDR2 FQNEAQ (reference sequence). The CDR3 DNA is TGTGCCAGCAGCTTAGGGGGGACATTGACCTACGAGCAGTACTTC. This translates into CASSLGGTLTYEQYF.

The table lists this clonotype with a few counts. The J gene is TRBJ1-5, the V gene TRBV20-1; a weak D match, TRBD1 (6 bases). Germline CDR1 DFQATT, CDR2 SNEGSKA (reference sequence). This CDR3 is 15 amino acids long. V dropped 0 bases and J dropped 0 bases, with 9 bases sitting between them. Here the CDR3 DNA reads TGCAGTGCTAGAGACGGGACATATAGCAATCAGCCCCAGCATTTT. Encoded protein: CSARDGTYSNQPQHF.

The V and J genes are TRBV7-2 and TRBJ1-1; D not certain. The CDR3 totals 12 residues. V was clipped by 3 bases and J by 5 bases, with 7 bases between them. Germline V lookup: CDR1 SGHTA, CDR2 FQGNSA. Here the CDR3 DNA reads TGTGCCAGCAGCTTGGTGTGGACTGAAGCTTTCTTT. Protein: CASSLVWTEAFF.

This clonotype was counted only a few times. The V gene is TRBV20-1, the J gene TRBJ2-1; TRBD2 might be the D (6 bases). The CDR3 loop spans 11 amino acids. V was trimmed by 5 bases and J by 9 bases, leaving 11 bases between them. CDR1 DFQATT and CDR2 SNEGSKA come from the germline V gene (reference sequence). The CDR3 DNA follows: TGCAGTGCTCGTCGGGAGTTTGAGCAGTTCTTC. Encoded protein: CSARREFEQFF.

This clonotype has ten or more counts. The V call is TRBV29-1, the J call TRBJ2-1; 8 bases fit TRBD1. There are 15 residues in the CDR3. Germline loops: CDR1 SQVTM, CDR2 ANQGSEA. The V segment lost 6 bases and the J segment 2 bases; nucleotides outside the gene matches: 9. The CDR3 here is CSVITGTGAYNEQFF. The CDR3 DNA follows: TGCAGCGTAATCACCGGGACAGGTGCCTACAATGAGCAGTTCTTC.

The chain combines TRBV12-3 or TRBV12-4 with TRBJ2-2, with a possible D match to TRBD1 (5 bases). This CDR3 has 13 amino acids. Trimming shortened V by 6 bases and J by 4 bases, and 9 bases separated the two germline ends. The chain's CDR3 is CASRAGITGELFF. In DNA form, the CDR3 reads TGTGCCAGCAGGGCAGGGATCACCGGGGAGCTGTTTTTT.

The chain employs TRBV12-3 or TRBV12-4 and TRBJ2-1; D call uncertain. V was trimmed by 10 bases and J by 0 bases, leaving 7 bases between them. The CDR3 has 12 amino acids. CDR3: CATVSSYNEQFF. Written as DNA, the CDR3 is TGTGCCACCGTCAGCTCCTACAATGAGCAGTTCTTC.

The chain joins TRBV7-2 to TRBJ1-5, with D uncertain. This CDR3 region has 13 residues. Between the trimmed V and J ends, which lost 3 bases and 4 bases, there was a span of 7 bases. CDR1 is SGHTA and CDR2 is FQGNSA in the germline V gene. As DNA, the CDR3 is TGTGCCAGCAGCTTGGACCTGAATCAGCCCCAGCATTTT. It codes for CASSLDLNQPQHF. Full variable domain (remainder filled in from reference TRBV7-2 and TRBJ1-5): GAGVSQSPSNKVTEKGKDVELRCDPISGHTALYWYRQSLGQGLEFLIYFQGNSAPDKSGLPSDRFSAERTGGSVSTLTIQRTQQEDSAVYLCASSLDLNQPQHFGDGTRLSIL.

The chain employs TRBV4-2 and TRBJ2-1; D might be TRBD1 or TRBD2, each matching 5 bases. CDR3 size: 15 residues. The V end was cut by 3 bases, the J end by 1 base, with 10 bases between. Germline values: CDR1 LGHNA, CDR2 YNFKEQ. CDR3 DNA: TGTGCCAGCAGCCAGGGGGTCACGTCCTACAATGAGCAGTTCTTC. It codes for CASSQGVTSYNEQFF.

This sequence joins TRBV29-1 and TRBJ2-3; 8 bases line up with TRBD2. V shed 4 bases and J 2 bases; nucleotides not matched to a gene: 8. The germline V gene encodes CDR1 SQVTM and CDR2 ANQGSEA. The CDR3 is 15 residues long. Here the CDR3 reads CSVASGSAATDTQYF. The CDR3 DNA reads as TGCAGCGTTGCCAGCGGGAGTGCTGCCACAGATACGCAGTATTTT.

The chain links TRBV2 to TRBJ1-2; possibly TRBD1 for D (5 bases). Trimming left V 6 bases short and J 0 bases short, with 8 bases between. This CDR3 comprises 13 residues. Per the germline V gene, CDR1 is SNHLY and CDR2 is FYNNEI. The CDR3 DNA reads as TGTGCCAGCAGGCAGGGAGCTAACTATGGCTACACCTTC. Its translation: CASRQGANYGYTF.

This clonotype was counted a few times. The chain recombines TRBV7-2 with TRBJ2-2, with 7 bases identical to TRBD1. Germline CDR1 is SGHTA and CDR2 is FQGNSA. The junction had 12 bases not matched to a gene; V was cut back by 5 bases and J by 6 bases. The CDR3 loop spans 16 amino acids. CDR3 residues: CASSNNLDRRSGELFF. The CDR3 DNA reads TGTGCCAGCAGCAACAATCTGGACAGGCGATCCGGGGAGCTGTTTTTT.

A few counts support this clonotype. The CDR3 nucleotides are TGTGCCAGCAGCCAAGAGGGGCTAGTCGGGGTGAATGAGCAGTTCTTC. It translates to CASSQEGLVGVNEQFF. This chain connects TRBV4-2 to TRBJ2-1, with D perhaps assigned TRBD1 or TRBD2 (5 bases each). Germline V gene data show CDR1 as LGHNA and CDR2 as YNFKEQ. The CDR3 runs 16 residues. Trimming pared 0 bases from V and 7 bases from J, leaving 16 bases between.

This clonotype was seen at least ten times. The rearrangement uses TRBV29-1 and TRBJ2-1, with TRBD2 matching 10 bases. There are 17 residues in the CDR3. Losses at the gene ends were 8 bases for V and 0 bases for J; bases not matched to a gene: 13. The germline V gene has CDR1 SQVTM and CDR2 ANQGSEA. The CDR3 is CSFLGLASGSSYNEQFF. DNA of the CDR3: TGCAGCTTTCTGGGACTAGCGTCAGGAAGCTCCTACAATGAGCAGTTCTTC.

The V gene is TRBV5-1, the J gene TRBJ2-1; 12 positions agree with TRBD2. Trimming cost V 0 bases and J 5 bases; bases outside gene matches: 6. The CDR3 runs 17 residues. Germline lookup yields CDR1 SGHRS and CDR2 YFSETQ. The CDR3 protein is CASSLGPSGRANNEQFF. The CDR3 nucleotides read TGCGCCAGCAGCTTGGGGCCTAGCGGGAGGGCTAACAATGAGCAGTTCTTC.

V usage is TRBV29-1 and J usage is TRBJ2-5; 9 nucleotides align to TRBD2. Germline V lookup: CDR1 SQVTM, CDR2 ANQGSEA. The CDR3 is made up of 18 amino acids. V was pared by 1 base and J by 2 bases, with 14 bases of the junction left unmatched. CDR3 protein: CSVEGPLEREAIQETQYF. In DNA, the CDR3 is TGCAGCGTTGAAGGCCCCCTGGAGCGGGAGGCTATACAAGAGACCCAGTACTTC.

In its sample, this clonotype was seen a few times. The chain employs TRBV29-1 and TRBJ1-2; 7 positions match TRBD1. The CDR3 has 15 residues. Germline CDR1 and CDR2: SQVTM and ANQGSEA. J lost 0 bases, V lost 7 bases, and 11 bases had no gene match. In nucleotides, the CDR3 is TGCAGCGCCGAGGGGGGGGACAGCACTAACTATGGCTACACCTTC. It encodes CSAEGGDSTNYGYTF.

The chain carries TRBV11-3 and TRBJ2-7, with TRBD1 matching 9 bases. Germline values: CDR1 SGHNT, CDR2 YENEEA. With V trimmed by 2 bases and J by 2 bases, 7 bases remained unmatched. CDR3 length: 16 residues. The CDR3 reads CASSLFVGQGTYEQYF. The CDR3 DNA follows: TGTGCCAGCAGCTTATTTGTGGGACAGGGTACCTACGAGCAGTACTTC.

This clonotype was seen only a few times. V and J are TRBV2 and TRBJ2-3; no reliable D call. This CDR3 is 17 amino acids long. The V end lost 7 bases, the J end lost 4 bases, and 24 bases lay between the germline ends. Germline V lookup: CDR1 SNHLY, CDR2 FYNNEI. The CDR3 nucleotides read TGTGCCAGCATCTCCCTGAGCGACCCACAGTTGTCAGATACGCAGTATTTT. Encoded protein: CASISLSDPQLSDTQYF.